This T cell receptor (beta chain) is drawn from a study of T cells in Graves' hyperthyroidism and ophthalmopathy. V was clipped by 1 base and J by 5 bases; unmatched bases: 4. CDR1 and CDR2 from the germline V gene are LNHNV and YYDKDF (reference sequence). CDR3 length: 14 amino acids. In its sample, this clonotype was seen many times. Its antigen is unidentified. Whole-study findings and limits: Clonotypes that were expanded in thyroid above 0.001 mostly appeared in blood too.

The source material, RNA transcripts, was used to amplify TCR beta CDR3 regions. The HTBI primer set drove a first-round RT-PCR of the TCR CDR3. TCRdb fed the multiplex PCR reads into MiXCR, producing one record per CDR3 protein. The profile shows about 400,000 distinct CDR3 sequences, roughly 13% of them singletons. The rearrangement links TRBV15 to TRBJ2-5, with TRBD2 identical over 7 bases. Sample: blood. The TCR was taken from a young woman with Graves' hyperthyroidism. CDR3: CATSRVLATETQYF. The CDR3 nucleotides read TGTGCCACCAGCAGAGTACTAGCGACCGAGACCCAGTACTTC.